Listed here are 18 T cell receptor beta chains from one sample, sequenced in a study of PD-L1 blockade in urothelial cancer. The assay was immunoSEQ multiplex PCR, and TCRdb's table has in-frame clones only and misses some. The sample consists of 33,000 or so clones, more than 65% of them appearing once. This specimen consisted of PBMCs, obtained around atezolizumab (anti-PD-L1) treatment. The receptors shown here come from a man between 70 and 80 years old with urothelial cancer.

The rearrangement links TRBV30 to TRBJ1-4, with a possible D match to TRBD1 (5 bases). CDR3 length equals 12 residues. The germline gives CDR1 GTSNPN, CDR2 SVGIG (reference sequence). Trimming took 3 bases from V and 4 from J, leaving 6 bases between them. The CDR3 coding sequence is TGTGCCTGGAGGGGGGGTAATGAAAAACTGTTTTTT. It is translated as CAWRGGNEKLFF.

The chain is built from TRBV5-6 and TRBJ2-6; tentatively, D is TRBD1 (5 bases). V gave up 3 bases and J gave up 2 bases, with 15 bases separating them. In germline, CDR1 is SGHDT, CDR2 YYEEEE. This CDR3 contains 17 residues. The DNA for the CDR3 is TGTGCCAGCAGCTCGCAGGGTGGTAGAGCTGGGGCCAACGTCCTGACTTTC. It specifies CASSSQGGRAGANVLTF.

This chain links TRBV4-3 with TRBJ2-3; 10 positions agree with TRBD2. V lost 3 bases to trimming and J lost 4 bases; unmatched junction nucleotides: 13. Germline V lookup: CDR1 LGHNA, CDR2 YSLEER. The CDR3 is made up of 18 amino acids. The chain's CDR3 is CASSQHPWLAGVPDTQYF. In DNA form, the CDR3 reads TGCGCCAGCAGCCAGCACCCTTGGCTAGCGGGAGTACCAGATACGCAGTATTTT.

V and J are TRBV9 and TRBJ2-2, with 8 bases fitting TRBD2. The CDR3 length is 16 residues. V shed 0 bases and J 7 bases; nucleotides not matched to a gene: 8. Germline loops: CDR1 SGDLS, CDR2 YYNGEE. CDR3 bases: TGTGCCAGCAGCGTAGCGCCGGGGGGGCTAATCGGGGAGCTGTTTTTT. It is translated as CASSVAPGGLIGELFF.

This clone was recorded a few times. CDR3 loop: CASGLDRGGYTF. The CDR3 nucleotides are TGTGCTAGTGGTTTGGACAGGGGCGGCTACACCTTC. The V call is TRBV12-5, the J call TRBJ1-2; 7 nucleotides agree with TRBD1. Germline assignment: CDR1 LGHNT and CDR2 FRNRAP. The CDR3 is 12 residues long. The junction had 1 base not matched to a gene; V was cut back by 1 base and J by 8 bases.

The chain recombines TRBV15 with TRBJ1-2, with a possible D match to TRBD1 (6 bases). Germline loops: CDR1 LNHNV, CDR2 YYDKDF (reference sequence). This CDR3 has 14 residues. V was shortened by 1 base and J by 8 bases, with 14 bases between the two germline ends. The CDR3 DNA reads TGTGCCACCAGCAGAGGTCTACAGGGCCGCGGCTACACCTTC. It yields the protein CATSRGLQGRGYTF.

This clone has a single count. J is TRBJ2-7 and V is TRBV28; TRBD2 agrees at 10 bases. This CDR3 is 15 amino acids long. The germline V gene encodes CDR1 MDHEN and CDR2 SYDVKM. The ends lost 6 bases at V and 5 bases at J; junction bases unmatched: 10. The CDR3 spells CASSRPLAGVHEQYF. The CDR3 DNA reads as TGTGCCAGCAGCCGCCCCCTAGCGGGAGTCCACGAGCAGTACTTC.

CDR3 amino acids: CASSYYRVEQYF. CDR3 nucleotide sequence: TGTGCCAGCAGCTACTACAGGGTCGAGCAGTACTTC. The chain couples TRBV7-2 to TRBJ2-7; TRBD1 is a possible D gene (6 bases). Germline values: CDR1 SGHTA, CDR2 FQGNSA. Trimming removed 4 bases at V and 6 bases at J, with 10 bases between. CDR3 length: 12 residues.

CDR3 DNA sequence: TGTGCCAGCAGCCGCGTAGCGGAGACCCAGTACTTC. It yields the protein CASSRVAETQYF. This chain uses TRBV7-9 with TRBJ2-5, with D perhaps TRBD2 (5 bases). V was clipped by 5 bases and J by 5 bases, with 9 bases between them. The germline CDR1 and CDR2 sequences are SEHNR and FQNEAQ (reference sequence). The CDR3 is 12 residues long.

As for this clone: The junction and the germline gene differ at one end; a read error may be behind it. The chain is built from TRBV29-1 and TRBJ2-7; 8 bases map to TRBD1. Germline loops: CDR1 SQVTM, CDR2 ANQGSEA. This CDR3 region has 16 residues. For the CDR3, the DNA is TGCAGCGTTGCTTCGGACAGGGTGAAGTCCTCCCACGAGCAGTACTTC. Encoded protein: CSVASDRVKSSHEQYF.

This rearrangement joins TRBV30 to TRBJ1-1; weak D call: TRBD1 (5 bases). V shed 4 bases and J shed 5 bases, with 14 bases lying between them. Germline-derived CDR1 and CDR2 are GTSNPN and SVGIG (reference sequence). This CDR3 contains 13 residues. The CDR3 region is CAWNGQALTEAFF. The CDR3 DNA sequence: TGTGCCTGGAATGGACAAGCATTAACTGAAGCTTTCTTT.

The chain has TRBV15 and TRBJ2-1; 7 nucleotides align to TRBD2. Germline CDR1 is LNHNV and CDR2 is YYDKDF (reference sequence). The CDR3 sequence is 14 residues long. After removal of 4 bases from V and 4 bases from J, the junction contained 4 bases not matched to a gene. The CDR3 nucleotides are TGTGCCACCAGCACCGGGACTACATACAATGAGCAGTTCTTC. As protein: CATSTGTTYNEQFF.

The V gene is TRBV4-2, the J gene TRBJ2-4, with a tentative D call TRBD1 (6 bases). The V end was cut by 0 bases, the J end by 0 bases, with 6 bases between. CDR3 length equals 15 residues. The germline V gene encodes CDR1 LGHNA and CDR2 YNFKEQ. The CDR3 nucleotides read TGTGCCAGCAGCCAAGACAGGGGAGCCAAAAACATTCAGTACTTC. Protein: CASSQDRGAKNIQYF.

The chain is built from TRBV27 and TRBJ1-1; TRBD1 aligns across 8 bases. With 5 bases clipped from V and 5 bases from J, the junction kept 7 bases outside the gene matches. The CDR3 totals 14 residues. The germline V gene has CDR1 MNHEY and CDR2 SMNVEV (reference sequence). The chain's CDR3 is CASSPQTGVTEAFF. The CDR3 nucleotides read TGTGCCAGCAGTCCCCAGACAGGGGTTACTGAAGCTTTCTTT.

A few counts support this clone. The chain links TRBV7-2 to TRBJ2-5, with D uncertain. V lost 6 bases to trimming and J lost 5 bases, with 10 bases between them. Germline loops: CDR1 SGHTA, CDR2 FQGNSA. The length of the CDR3 is 12 residues. The CDR3 here is CASSRGRETQYF. The CDR3 DNA is TGTGCCAGCAGTCGAGGTCGGGAGACCCAGTACTTC.

The rearrangement joins TRBV28 to TRBJ2-3; possibly TRBD2 for D (6 bases). The CDR3 sequence is 16 residues long. CDR1 MDHEN and CDR2 SYDVKM come from the germline V gene. The V and J ends lost 6 bases and 6 bases respectively, with 22 bases between them. The CDR3 bases are TGTGCCAGCAGCACTAGTTGGGGCGGGAAAAGGGATACGCAGTATTTT. This sequence encodes CASSTSWGGKRDTQYF.

The V gene is TRBV5-4, the J gene TRBJ2-2; TRBD1 aligns across 11 bases. The CDR3 covers 16 residues. V lost 3 bases, J lost 5 bases, and 6 bases stayed unmatched. CDR1 is SGHNT and CDR2 is YYREEE in the germline V gene (reference sequence). This CDR3 is CASSSGQGVKTGELFF. The CDR3 DNA follows: TGTGCCAGCAGCTCGGGACAGGGGGTAAAAACCGGGGAGCTGTTTTTT.

The V gene is TRBV14, the J gene TRBJ1-2; tentative D call: TRBD1 (6 bases). The V end lost 4 bases, the J end lost 2 bases, and 11 bases lay between the germline ends. The CDR3 extends over 14 amino acids. Germline CDR1 SGHDN, CDR2 FVKESK. This chain's CDR3 is CASSLTGVNYGYTF. The CDR3 DNA reads as TGTGCCAGCAGCCTGACAGGTGTGAACTATGGCTACACCTTC. Full variable domain (remainder filled in from reference TRBV14 and TRBJ1-2): EAGVTQFPSHSVIEKGQTVTLRCDPISGHDNLYWYRRVMGKEIKFLLHFVKESKQDESGMPNNRFLAERTGGTYSTLKVQPAELEDSGVYFCASSLTGVNYGYTFGSGTRLTVV.